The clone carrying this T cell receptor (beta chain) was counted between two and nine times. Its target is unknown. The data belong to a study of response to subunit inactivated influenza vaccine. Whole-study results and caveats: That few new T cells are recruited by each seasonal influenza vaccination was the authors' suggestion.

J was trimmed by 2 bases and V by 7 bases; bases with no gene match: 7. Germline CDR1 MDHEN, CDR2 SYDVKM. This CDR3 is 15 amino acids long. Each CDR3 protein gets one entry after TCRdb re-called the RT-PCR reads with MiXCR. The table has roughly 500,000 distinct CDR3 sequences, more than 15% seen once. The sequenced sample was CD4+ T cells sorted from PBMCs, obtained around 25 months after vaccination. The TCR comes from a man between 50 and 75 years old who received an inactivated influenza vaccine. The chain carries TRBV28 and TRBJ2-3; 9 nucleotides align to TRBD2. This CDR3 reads CASKHLAGLTDTQYF. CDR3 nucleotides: TGTGCCAGCAAACATCTAGCGGGGCTCACAGATACGCAGTATTTT. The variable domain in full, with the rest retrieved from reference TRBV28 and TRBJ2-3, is DVKVTQSSRYLVKRTGEKVFLECVQDMDHENMFWYRQDPGLGLRLIYFSYDVKMKEKGDIPEGYSVSREKKERFSLILESASTNQTSMYLCASKHLAGLTDTQYFGPGTRLTVL.